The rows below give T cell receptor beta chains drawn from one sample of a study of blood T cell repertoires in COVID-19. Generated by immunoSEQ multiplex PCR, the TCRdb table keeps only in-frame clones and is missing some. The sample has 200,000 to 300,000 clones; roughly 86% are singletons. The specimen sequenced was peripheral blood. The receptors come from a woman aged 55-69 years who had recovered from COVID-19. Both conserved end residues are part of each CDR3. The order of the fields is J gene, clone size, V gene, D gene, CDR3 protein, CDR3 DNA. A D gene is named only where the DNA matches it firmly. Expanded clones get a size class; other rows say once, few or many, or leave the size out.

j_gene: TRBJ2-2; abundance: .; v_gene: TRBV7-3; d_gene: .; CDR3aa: CASSSGEYTGELFF; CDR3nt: TGTGCCAGCAGCTCGGGGGAGTACACCGGGGAGCTGTTTTTT
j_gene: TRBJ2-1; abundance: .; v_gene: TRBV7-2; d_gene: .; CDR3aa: CASSLLSGHGSFNEQFF; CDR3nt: TGTGCCAGCAGCTTACTGTCGGGACACGGTTCCTTCAATGAGCAGTTCTTC
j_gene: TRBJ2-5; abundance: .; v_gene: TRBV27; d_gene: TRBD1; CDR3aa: CASSISGTGWETQYF; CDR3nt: TGTGCCAGCAGTATATCCGGGACAGGGTGGGAGACCCAGTACTTC
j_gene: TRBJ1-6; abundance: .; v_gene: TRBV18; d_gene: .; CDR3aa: CASSPPTGRSLHF; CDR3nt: TGTGCCAGCTCACCCCCTACGGGAAGGTCCCTCCACTTT
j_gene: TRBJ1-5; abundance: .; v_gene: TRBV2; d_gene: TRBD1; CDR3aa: CASRTGAVVSQPQHF; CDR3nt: TGTGCCAGTAGGACAGGGGCTGTTGTTTCTCAGCCCCAGCATTTT
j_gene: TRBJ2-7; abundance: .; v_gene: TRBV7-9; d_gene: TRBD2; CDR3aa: CASSPRTSGGGYEQYF; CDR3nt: TGTGCCAGCAGCCCCCGGACTAGCGGGGGCGGCTACGAGCAGTACTTC
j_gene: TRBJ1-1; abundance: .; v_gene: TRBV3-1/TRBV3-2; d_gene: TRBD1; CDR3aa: CASSQGLQGAAFF; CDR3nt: TGTGCCAGCAGCCAAGGCTTACAGGGGGCTGCTTTCTTT
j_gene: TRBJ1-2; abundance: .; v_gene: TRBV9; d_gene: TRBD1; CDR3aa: CASSPGTGGDYGYTF; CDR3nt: TGTGCCAGCAGCCCAGGGACAGGGGGCGACTATGGCTACACCTTC
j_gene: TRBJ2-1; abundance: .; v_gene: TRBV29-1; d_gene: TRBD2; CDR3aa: CSVGAGDPTYNEQFF; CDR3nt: TGCAGCGTTGGAGCGGGGGATCCTACTTACAATGAGCAGTTCTTC
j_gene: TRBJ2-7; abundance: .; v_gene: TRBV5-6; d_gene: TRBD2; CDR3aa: CASSRGVYEQYF; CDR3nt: TGTGCCAGCAGTCGGGGGGTCTACGAGCAGTACTTC
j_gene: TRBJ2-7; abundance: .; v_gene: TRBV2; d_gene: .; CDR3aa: CATHLFLLNEQYF; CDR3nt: TGTGCCACCCACCTGTTCCTATTAAACGAGCAGTACTTC
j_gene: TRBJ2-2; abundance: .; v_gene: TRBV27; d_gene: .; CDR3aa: CASSFLQGRAGELFF; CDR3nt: TGTGCCAGCAGTTTTCTACAGGGCAGAGCCGGGGAGCTGTTTTTT
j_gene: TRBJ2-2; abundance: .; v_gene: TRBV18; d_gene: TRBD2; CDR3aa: CASSPAVSGITGELFF; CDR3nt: TGTGCCAGCTCACCCGCCGTTAGCGGGATCACCGGGGAGCTGTTTTTT
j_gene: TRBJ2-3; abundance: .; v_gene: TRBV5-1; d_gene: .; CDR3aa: CASSEEGAVTDTQYF; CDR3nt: TGCGCCAGCAGCGAGGAGGGGGCCGTAACAGATACGCAGTATTTT
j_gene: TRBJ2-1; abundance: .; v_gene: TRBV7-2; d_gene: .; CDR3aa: CASRPSSLNNEQFF; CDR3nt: TGTGCCAGCAGACCGTCTAGCCTAAACAATGAGCAGTTCTTC
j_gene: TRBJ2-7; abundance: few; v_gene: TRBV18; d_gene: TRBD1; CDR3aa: CASSRTGEVYEQYF; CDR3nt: TGTGCCAGCTCGCGGACAGGGGAAGTCTACGAGCAGTACTTC